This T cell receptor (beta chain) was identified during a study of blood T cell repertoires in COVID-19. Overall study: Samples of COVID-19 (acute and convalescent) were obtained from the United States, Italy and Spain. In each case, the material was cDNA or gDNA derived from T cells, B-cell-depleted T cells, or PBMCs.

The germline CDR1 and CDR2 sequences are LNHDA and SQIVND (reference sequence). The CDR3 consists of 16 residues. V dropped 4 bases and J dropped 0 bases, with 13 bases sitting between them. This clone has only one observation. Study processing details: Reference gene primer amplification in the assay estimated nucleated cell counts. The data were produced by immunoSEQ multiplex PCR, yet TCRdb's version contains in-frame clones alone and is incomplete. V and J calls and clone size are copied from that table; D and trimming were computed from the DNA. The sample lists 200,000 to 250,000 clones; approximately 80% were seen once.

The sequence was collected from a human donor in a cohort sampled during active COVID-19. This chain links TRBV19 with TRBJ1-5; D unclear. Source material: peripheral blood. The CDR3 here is CASSKERDPSNQPQHF. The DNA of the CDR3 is TGTGCCAGTAGTAAGGAGCGAGACCCTAGCAATCAGCCCCAGCATTTT.